The sequence of this T cell receptor beta chain was determined in a study of cytomegalovirus exposure and HLA in healthy donors. Separate from the roughly 710-subject first cohort, the roughly 120-subject validation cohort was the one that the donors belonged to. CDR1 and CDR2 (germline): PRHDT, FYEKMQ (reference sequence). The CDR3 totals 13 residues. Trimming took 8 bases from V and 3 from J, leaving 10 bases between them. Turning to this clone: Its antigen is undetermined.

The assay was immunoSEQ multiplex PCR, and TCRdb's table has in-frame clones only and misses some. The sample records about 160,000 clones, 70% to 90% being singletons. Study-level findings and limits: Among TCR beta chains, those listed as cytomegalovirus-associated numbered about 160. In vitro checks showed that a few CMV-associated chains really do target CMV antigens.

The receptor comes from a man younger than 30 in good health and CMV-seronegative. The V gene is TRBV13, the J gene TRBJ2-2; D might be TRBD2 (5 bases). The sequencing sample was made of PBMCs. CDR3 DNA: TGTGCCAGCCAAGAGGGATACACCGGGGAGCTGTTTTTT. As protein: CASQEGYTGELFF.